This section outlines one T cell receptor (beta chain) sequence together with its context. TCRdb itself ran the 5' RACE reads through MiXCR, one entry per CDR3 protein. In the table there are under 85,000 distinct CDR3 sequences, more than 10% of which are singletons. This sample stems from a study of early T cells in non-severe SARS-CoV-2 infection. The germline CDR1 and CDR2 sequences are SGHNT and YYREEE (reference sequence). The CDR3 spans 14 residues. Trimming cost V 4 bases and J 1 base, with 9 bases left between them. The sequenced sample consisted of whole blood. The chain couples TRBV5-4 to TRBJ1-5; D unresolved. The receptor was isolated from an adult who was a healthcare worker with PCR-confirmed SARS-CoV-2 infection or an uninfected control (not recorded which). CDR3 protein: CASSPDGSNQPQHF. In DNA form, the CDR3 reads TGTGCCAGCAGCCCGGACGGAAGCAATCAGCCCCAGCATTTT.